These T cell receptor beta chains were read from a single sample in a study of shared T cell receptors in the human thymus. Assay: immunoSEQ multiplex PCR; the TCRdb copy retains only in-frame clones and omits some. This table has about 710,000 clones, around 87% appearing once. This sample was shared with a second study, whose subject was human thymus T cells.

Sequencing used thymocytes. The receptors stem from a boy younger than two with a congenital heart defect. CDR3s include the opening cysteine and the closing phenylalanine or tryptophan. The D gene is left open where the match is weak.

TRBV29-1	.	TRBJ1-1	CSVAAGRVDTEAFF	TGCAGCGTTGCGGCCGGGAGGGTTGACACTGAAGCTTTCTTT
TRBV28	TRBD2	TRBJ2-7	CAHEAASGVYEQYF	TGTGCCCATGAAGCGGCTAGCGGGGTATACGAGCAGTACTTC
TRBV7-9	.	TRBJ1-1	CASSSGWLGALNTEAFF	TGTGCCAGCAGCTCCGGGTGGCTTGGGGCGCTGAACACTGAAGCTTTCTTT
TRBV4-1	TRBD2	TRBJ2-1	CASSSPGLAGVQYNEQFF	TGCGCCAGCAGTTCGCCGGGACTAGCGGGAGTGCAGTACAATGAGCAGTTCTTC
TRBV29-1	.	TRBJ1-4	CSVHERVPNEKLFF	TGCAGCGTCCATGAGCGGGTCCCTAATGAAAAACTGTTTTTT
TRBV6-1	TRBD2	TRBJ2-3	CASRNSGGDTDTQYF	TGTGCCAGCAGAAATAGCGGGGGAGACACAGATACGCAGTATTTT
TRBV21-1	.	TRBJ1-4	CASSFPVEKLFF	TGTGCCAGCAGCTTCCCAGTCGAAAAACTGTTTTTT
TRBV6-6	TRBD1	TRBJ2-7	CASSYSTGTASYEQYF	TGTGCCAGCAGTTACTCCACCGGGACAGCCTCCTACGAGCAGTACTTC
TRBV7-2	TRBD1	TRBJ1-5	CASSLGQGPLGNQPQHF	TGTGCCAGCAGCCTCGGACAGGGCCCCTTGGGCAATCAGCCCCAGCATTTT
TRBV19	TRBD2	TRBJ2-1	CASSSPPSGGVYNEQFF	TGTGCCAGTAGTTCCCCACCTAGCGGGGGAGTATACAATGAGCAGTTCTTC
TRBV9	TRBD2	TRBJ2-1	CASSGPGGNEQFF	TGTGCCAGCTCCGGCCCGGGGGGCAATGAGCAGTTCTTC
TRBV4-1	TRBD1	TRBJ2-7	CASSQVFLPSTGEYEQYF	TGCGCCAGCAGCCAAGTGTTTCTCCCATCGACAGGGGAATACGAGCAGTACTTC
TRBV19	.	TRBJ1-2	CASSIPRTLEGYTF	TGTGCCAGTAGTATACCCCGAACCCTAGAGGGCTACACCTTC
TRBV7-9	TRBD1	TRBJ2-1	CASSFPGQGSYNEQFF	TGTGCCAGCAGCTTTCCGGGACAGGGGTCCTACAATGAGCAGTTCTTC
TRBV5-6	.	TRBJ2-7	CASSLPAGISYEQYF	TGTGCCAGCAGCTTGCCCGCAGGGATAAGCTACGAGCAGTACTTC
TRBV27	.	TRBJ1-5	CASSPGDGDQPQHF	TGTGCCAGCAGTCCAGGGGACGGTGATCAGCCCCAGCATTTT
TRBV4-1	.	TRBJ1-1	CASSQNAGATLNTEAFF	TGCGCCAGCAGCCAAAACGCGGGGGCCACCTTGAACACTGAAGCTTTCTTT
TRBV27	TRBD1	TRBJ2-5	CASSLKGQSFQETQYF	TGTGCCAGCAGTTTAAAGGGACAGAGTTTTCAAGAGACCCAGTACTTC